This entry lists 21 T cell receptor beta chains sequenced from one sample in a study of shared clonotypes between healthy human individuals. Repertoires were generated with immunoSEQ multiplex PCR, while TCRdb's copy carries only in-frame clones and drops some. Counted here are 1.4 million or so clones, approximately 98.5% occurring once; the ten biggest clones make up over 0.3%. Sequencing was carried out using naive CD4+ T cells sorted from blood. Sample subset: CD45RA+ positively selected. The receptor source for this set is a man aged 25 to 40 in good health.

The V call is TRBV28, the J call TRBJ1-1; D call uncertain. Germline V gene sequence: CDR1 MDHEN, CDR2 SYDVKM. Trimming took off 6 bases at V and 1 base at J, with 9 bases between the two ends. CDR3 length equals 13 residues. CDR3 sequence (DNA): TGTGCCAGCAGATCCTCTGGGAACACTGAAGCTTTCTTT. This translates into CASRSSGNTEAFF.

In the case of this clone: Other DNA sequences of this sample code for an identical CDR3. The gene calls are TRBV6-4 and TRBJ2-2, with D possibly matching TRBD1 (6 bases). This CDR3 is built from 14 residues. V shed 4 bases and J shed 1 base, with 7 bases lying between them. CDR1 MRHNA and CDR2 SNTAGT come from the germline V gene. The CDR3 loop reads CASSVQGNTGELFF. In DNA, the CDR3 is TGTGCCAGCAGTGTACAGGGGAACACCGGGGAGCTGTTTTTT.

The chain has TRBV4-1 and TRBJ1-2; D is undetermined. The CDR3 sequence is 13 residues long. V was trimmed by 1 base and J by 10 bases, leaving 13 bases between them. From germline, CDR1 is MGHRA and CDR2 YSYEKL. CDR3 residues: CASSQVPASPYTF. The CDR3 bases are TGCGCCAGCAGCCAAGTGCCTGCATCCCCCTACACCTTC.

The chain has TRBV9 and TRBJ1-4; the match to TRBD1 covers 10 bases. The CDR3 runs 15 residues. The J segment lost 7 bases and the V segment lost 4 bases, leaving 7 bases of the junction unmatched. CDR1 SGDLS and CDR2 YYNGEE come from the germline V gene. The CDR3 protein is CASSTRQGAAEKLFF. The CDR3 nucleotides read TGTGCCAGCAGCACGCGACAGGGGGCGGCTGAAAAACTGTTTTTT.

This chain joins TRBV28 and TRBJ2-1; D gene unclear. The CDR3 contains 11 residues. With 5 bases removed from V and 7 bases from J, the gap between germline ends came to 6 bases. The germline gives CDR1 MDHEN, CDR2 SYDVKM. The CDR3 DNA reads TGTGCCAGCAGTCCCAGAAATGAGCAGTTCTTC. This sequence encodes CASSPRNEQFF.

In its sample, this clone was seen once. The chain couples TRBV7-2 to TRBJ2-2; D not resolved. Per the germline V gene, CDR1 is SGHTA and CDR2 is FQGNSA. The CDR3 is 14 amino acids. V gave up 2 bases and J gave up 2 bases, with 6 bases separating them. CDR3 DNA sequence: TGTGCCAGCAGCTTATTATTAAACACCGGGGAGCTGTTTTTT. Protein: CASSLLLNTGELFF.

The chain links TRBV1 to TRBJ2-3; the table's D gene call, TRBD2, was not cross checked with the DNA. TRBV1 is flagged as a pseudogene. The CDR3 extends over 18 amino acids. In DNA, the CDR3 is TGCACCAGCAGCCAAGATCTTGGGACTAGGAGGGAGACAGATACGCAGTATTTT. This encodes CTSSQDLGTRRETDTQYF.

This clone was counted once. The sample holds other DNA sequences that translate to the same CDR3. The chain employs TRBV7-9 and TRBJ1-5; no clear D gene. This CDR3 contains 12 residues. Trimming took 5 bases from V and 4 from J, leaving 6 bases between them. Germline CDR1 and CDR2: SEHNR and FQNEAQ (reference sequence). The CDR3 loop reads CASSRGNQPQHF. In nucleotides, the CDR3 is TGTGCCAGCAGCCGGGGAAATCAGCCCCAGCATTTT.

This clone was recorded once. Other DNA sequences in this specimen translate into the identical CDR3. V and J are TRBV27 and TRBJ2-7; no reliable D call. There are 11 residues in the CDR3. Germline V gene data show CDR1 as MNHEY and CDR2 as SMNVEV (reference sequence). V lost 5 bases and J lost 2, with 4 bases in between. CDR3 DNA sequence: TGTGCCAGCAGTACCCCCTACGAGCAGTACTTC. As protein: CASSTPYEQYF.

The chain joins TRBV7-2 to TRBJ2-7; 11 nucleotides align to TRBD1. The CDR3 has 17 residues. Germline loops: CDR1 SGHTA, CDR2 FQGNSA. The J segment lost 2 bases and the V segment lost 3 bases, leaving 9 bases of the junction unmatched. The CDR3: CASSLAPGQGGTYEQYF. CDR3 DNA: TGTGCCAGCAGCTTGGCCCCGGGACAGGGGGGAACCTACGAGCAGTACTTC.

The chain has TRBV7-9 and TRBJ1-1; unclear D gene. The V end lost 2 bases, the J end lost 4 bases, and 17 bases lay between the germline ends. This CDR3 comprises 16 residues. In germline, CDR1 is SEHNR, CDR2 FQNEAQ (reference sequence). The CDR3 bases are TGTGCCAGCAGCTTACCCCTCGCTAAACGGAGCACTGAAGCTTTCTTT. Residues: CASSLPLAKRSTEAFF.

The chain is built from TRBV6-1 and TRBJ1-1, with TRBD1 matching over 7 bases. This CDR3 comprises 15 residues. Germline V lookup: CDR1 MNHNS, CDR2 SASEGT. Trimming at V came to 3 bases and at J to 0 bases, leaving 4 bases not matched to a gene. CDR3: CASSDGQVMNTEAFF. Here the CDR3 DNA reads TGTGCCAGCAGTGATGGACAGGTGATGAACACTGAAGCTTTCTTT.

J is TRBJ2-7 and V is TRBV5-6, with 7 bases identical to TRBD1. Germline V gene lookup returns CDR1 SGHDT and CDR2 YYEEEE. Unmatched junction bases numbered 18, after V lost 4 bases and J lost 5 bases. The CDR3 is 17 amino acids. CDR3 in DNA: TGTGCCAGCAGCCCCACCCGAGGGGGCCCGAGGGTAGACGAGCAGTACTTC. Its translation is CASSPTRGGPRVDEQYF.

This chain uses TRBV9 with TRBJ2-3; the match to TRBD2 covers 7 bases. This CDR3 has 15 residues. The V gene end was trimmed by 0 bases and the J gene end by 8 bases; junction bases not matched to a gene: 9. Germline CDR1 reads SGDLS; CDR2 reads YYNGEE. CDR3 nucleotide sequence: TGTGCCAGCAGCGTAGGGGGACTACCGACCGGTACGCAGTATTTT. Translated, it gives CASSVGGLPTGTQYF. Full variable domain (outside the CDR3, taken from reference TRBV9 and TRBJ2-3): DSGVTQTPKHLITATGQRVTLRCSPRSGDLSVYWYQQSLDQGLQFLIQYYNGEERAKGNILERFSAQQFPDLHSELNLSSLELGDSALYFCASSVGGLPTGTQYFGPGTRLTVL.

This chain joins TRBV21-1 and TRBJ2-6; TRBD1 was called by the table and not checked on the DNA. TRBV21-1 is labeled a pseudogene. The CDR3 spans 16 residues. CDR3 sequence: CASSTVQQSRANVLTF. Here the CDR3 DNA reads TGTGCCAGCAGCACAGTACAACAAAGTCGGGCCAACGTCCTGACTTTC.

The chain joins TRBV10-3 to TRBJ1-1; D is unresolved. Trimming took 7 bases from V and 0 from J, leaving 9 bases between them. Germline CDR1 reads ENHRY; CDR2 reads SYGVKD. This CDR3 is 13 amino acids long. CDR3 DNA: TGTGCCATCAAATTATCGATGAACACTGAAGCTTTCTTT. Its protein product is CAIKLSMNTEAFF.

CDR3 loop: CASSQSQGGPYEQYF. For the CDR3, the DNA is TGCGCCAGCAGCCAAAGTCAGGGGGGACCCTACGAGCAGTACTTC. The genes are TRBV4-1 and TRBJ2-7; tentatively, D is TRBD1 (7 bases). CDR1 and CDR2 (germline): MGHRA, YSYEKL. V was trimmed by 2 bases and J by 2 bases, leaving 13 bases between them. The CDR3 extends over 15 amino acids.

CDR3 nucleotides: TGTGCCAGCAGCTTGGCGGAGGCCAAATACAATGAGCAGTTCTTC. It is translated as CASSLAEAKYNEQFF. The chain links TRBV5-5 to TRBJ2-1; D is possibly TRBD2 (5 bases). Germline V gene sequence: CDR1 SGHKS, CDR2 YYEKEE (reference sequence). Trimming took 0 bases from V and 4 from J, leaving 11 bases between them. The CDR3 sequence is 15 residues long.

This sequence joins TRBV9 and TRBJ2-1, with 11 bases matching TRBD1. V lost 4 bases to trimming and J lost 3 bases; unmatched junction nucleotides: 12. The CDR3 spans 18 residues. CDR1 is SGDLS, CDR2 YYNGEE, per germline. DNA of the CDR3: TGTGCCAGCAGCTCCCGGGGACAGGGGGGCTACGGCTACAATGAGCAGTTCTTC. Translation: CASSSRGQGGYGYNEQFF.

This chain uses TRBV2 with TRBJ2-7; 10 nucleotides align to TRBD2. The CDR3 covers 15 residues. In germline, CDR1 is SNHLY, CDR2 FYNNEI. Unmatched junction bases numbered 3, after V lost 1 base and J lost 3 bases. The CDR3 sequence: CASSEERTSGYEQYF. DNA for the CDR3: TGTGCCAGCAGTGAAGAAAGGACTAGCGGCTACGAGCAGTACTTC.

This chain links TRBV5-1 with TRBJ2-3; D uncertain. The V end was cut by 2 bases, the J end by 7 bases, with 11 bases between. Per germline, CDR1 SGHRS and CDR2 YFSETQ. The length of the CDR3 is 13 residues. DNA for the CDR3: TGCGCCAGCAGCTTACAATTAGATAATACGCAGTATTTT. Amino acids: CASSLQLDNTQYF.